The clone carrying this T cell receptor (beta chain) is a singleton in its sample. Its antigen is as yet unknown. The sample is drawn from a study of OX40 agonist ivuxolimab in advanced cancers. Individuals having autoimmune disease history or systemic immunosuppression were not enrolled. This CDR3 region has 14 residues. Germline CDR1 and CDR2: SGHRS and YFSETQ. Between the trimmed V and J ends, which lost 4 bases and 3 bases, there was a span of 14 bases. The study's findings and limits: Doses of 0.1 to 3.0 mg/kg were accompanied by clonal expansion of CD4+ and CD8+ blood T cells by week 6.

Data came from immunoSEQ multiplex PCR; TCRdb stores just in-frame clones and leaves some out. This sample has roughly 75,000 clones, with roughly 92% found just once. The source was CD4+ or CD8+ T cells sorted from blood, collected in a trial of the OX40 agonist ivuxolimab. The rearrangement joins TRBV5-1 to TRBJ2-7, with D perhaps TRBD1 or TRBD2 (5 bases each). This receptor was identified in an adult with an advanced solid tumor such as melanoma, head and neck, liver or kidney cancer. The CDR3 DNA is TGCGCCAGCAGCCCCGGGACGGATAACTACGAGCAGTACTTC. This sequence encodes CASSPGTDNYEQYF.